This T cell receptor (beta chain) emerged from a study of blood T cell repertoires in COVID-19. The data were produced by immunoSEQ multiplex PCR, yet TCRdb's version contains in-frame clones alone and is incomplete. The repertoire holds 200,000 to 300,000 clones, with roughly 86% as singletons. Sequencing input: peripheral blood. This receptor was obtained from a middle-aged man who had recovered from COVID-19.

CDR3 sequence: CASPRGRLRYEQYF. Here the CDR3 DNA reads TGTGCCAGCCCAAGGGGGCGACTCCGCTACGAGCAGTACTTC. This chain connects TRBV6-4 to TRBJ2-7; 7 nucleotides agree with TRBD1. With 8 bases clipped from V and 3 bases from J, the junction kept 10 bases outside the gene matches. The CDR3 extends over 14 amino acids. Germline V lookup: CDR1 MRHNA, CDR2 SNTAGT.